The present T cell receptor (beta chain) was sequenced within a study of stem cell transplantation in POMP-related autoinflammatory disease. In the study overall: The study hypothesized thymoproteasome defects skew the TRB repertoire via impaired CD8+ selection.

The CDR3 runs 14 residues. The ends were cut back, 2 bases at V and 5 bases at J, with 10 bases in the middle. The V gene's germline CDR1 is LGHNT and CDR2 FRNRAP. The protocol was immunoSEQ multiplex PCR, while the TCRdb copy is restricted to in-frame clones and leaves out a portion. The data contain approximately 1,000 clones, around 72% of them singletons. Sequenced input: CD8+ T cells from PBMCs. V usage is TRBV12-5 and J usage is TRBJ2-1; no clear D gene. The source is a human donor in good health. Here the CDR3 reads CASGLSPAHNEQFF. The CDR3 DNA reads as TGTGCTAGTGGTTTGTCCCCCGCCCACAATGAGCAGTTCTTC.